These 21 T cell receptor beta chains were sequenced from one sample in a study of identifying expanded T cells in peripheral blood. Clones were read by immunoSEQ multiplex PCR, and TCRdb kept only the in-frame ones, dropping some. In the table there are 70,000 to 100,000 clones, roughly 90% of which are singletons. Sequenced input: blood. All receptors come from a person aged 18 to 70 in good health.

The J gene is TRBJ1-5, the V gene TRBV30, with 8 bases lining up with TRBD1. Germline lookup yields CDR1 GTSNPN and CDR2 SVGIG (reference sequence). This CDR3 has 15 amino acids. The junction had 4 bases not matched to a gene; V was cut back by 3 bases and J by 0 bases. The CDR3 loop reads CAWRLQGASNQPQHF. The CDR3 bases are TGTGCCTGGAGGTTGCAGGGGGCTAGCAATCAGCCCCAGCATTTT.

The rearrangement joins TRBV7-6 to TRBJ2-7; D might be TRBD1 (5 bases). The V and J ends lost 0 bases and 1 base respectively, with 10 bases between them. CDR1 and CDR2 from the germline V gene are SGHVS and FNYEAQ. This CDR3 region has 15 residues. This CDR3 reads CASSLAPTASYEQYF. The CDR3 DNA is TGTGCCAGCAGCTTAGCCCCGACAGCTTCCTACGAGCAGTACTTC. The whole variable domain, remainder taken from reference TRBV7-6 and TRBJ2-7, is GAGVSQSPRYKVTKRGQDVALRCDPISGHVSLYWYRQALGQGPEFLTYFNYEAQQDKSGLPNDRFSAERPEGSISTLTIQRTEQRDSAMYRCASSLAPTASYEQYFGPGTRLTVT.

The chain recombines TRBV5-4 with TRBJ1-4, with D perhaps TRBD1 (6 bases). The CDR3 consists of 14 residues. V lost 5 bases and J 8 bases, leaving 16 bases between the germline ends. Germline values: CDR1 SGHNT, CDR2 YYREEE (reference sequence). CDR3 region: CASSIRGASEKLFF. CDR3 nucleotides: TGTGCCAGCAGTATCAGGGGCGCTAGCGAAAAACTGTTTTTT.

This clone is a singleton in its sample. CDR3 coding DNA: TGTGCCAGCAGCTTAGGACAGTACAATGAGCAGTTCTTC. It codes for CASSLGQYNEQFF. The chain has TRBV7-9 and TRBJ2-1; D perhaps matches TRBD1 (5 bases). The CDR3 sequence is 13 residues long. V dropped 1 base and J dropped 4 bases, with 5 bases sitting between them. CDR1 and CDR2 (germline): SEHNR, FQNEAQ (reference sequence).

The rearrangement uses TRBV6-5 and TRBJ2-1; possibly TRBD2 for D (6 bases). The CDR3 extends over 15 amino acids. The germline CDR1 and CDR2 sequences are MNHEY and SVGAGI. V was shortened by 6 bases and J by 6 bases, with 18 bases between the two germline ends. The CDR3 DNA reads TGTGCCAGCAGCTACGGGGGATTAGTCCTCAATGAGCAGTTCTTC. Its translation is CASSYGGLVLNEQFF.

The CDR3 coding sequence is TGTGCCAGTAGCCCCAGACAGGGCCCTACCGGGGAGCTGTTTTTT. This sequence encodes CASSPRQGPTGELFF. This chain uses TRBV19 with TRBJ2-2; 7 bases agree with TRBD1. Trimming at V came to 6 bases and at J to 5 bases, leaving 9 bases not matched to a gene. CDR3 length: 15 residues. Germline loops: CDR1 LNHDA, CDR2 SQIVND (reference sequence).

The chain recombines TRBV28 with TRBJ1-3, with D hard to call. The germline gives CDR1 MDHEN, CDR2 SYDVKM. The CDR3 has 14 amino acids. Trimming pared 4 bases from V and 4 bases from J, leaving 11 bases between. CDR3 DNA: TGTGCCAGCAGTTCCCCGGCGGTAGGAAACACCATATATTTT. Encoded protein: CASSSPAVGNTIYF.

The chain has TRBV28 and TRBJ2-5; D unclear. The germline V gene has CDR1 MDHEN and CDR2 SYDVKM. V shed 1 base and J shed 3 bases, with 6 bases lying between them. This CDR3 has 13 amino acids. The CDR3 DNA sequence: TGTGCCAGCAGTTTATTCCTTAAAGAGACCCAGTACTTC. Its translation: CASSLFLKETQYF.

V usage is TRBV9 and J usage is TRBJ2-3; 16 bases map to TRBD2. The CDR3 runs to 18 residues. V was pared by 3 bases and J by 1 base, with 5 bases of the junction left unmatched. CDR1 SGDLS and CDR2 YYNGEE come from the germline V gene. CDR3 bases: TGTGCCAGCAGCGCCTTTGGGACTAGCGGGGGGGGCACAGATACGCAGTATTTT. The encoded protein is CASSAFGTSGGGTDTQYF.

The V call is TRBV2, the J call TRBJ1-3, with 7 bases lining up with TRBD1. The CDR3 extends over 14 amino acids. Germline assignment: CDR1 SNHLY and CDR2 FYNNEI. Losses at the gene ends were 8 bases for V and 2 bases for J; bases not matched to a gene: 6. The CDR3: CASLEGATGNTIYF. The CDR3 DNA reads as TGTGCCAGCCTAGAGGGGGCAACTGGAAACACCATATATTTT.

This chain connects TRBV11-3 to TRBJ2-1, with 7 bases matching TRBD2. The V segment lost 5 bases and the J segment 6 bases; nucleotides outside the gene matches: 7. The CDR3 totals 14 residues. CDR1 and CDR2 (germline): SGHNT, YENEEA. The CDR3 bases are TGTGCCAGCAGCAAAGGGGAGGGACTCAATGAGCAGTTCTTC. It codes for CASSKGEGLNEQFF.

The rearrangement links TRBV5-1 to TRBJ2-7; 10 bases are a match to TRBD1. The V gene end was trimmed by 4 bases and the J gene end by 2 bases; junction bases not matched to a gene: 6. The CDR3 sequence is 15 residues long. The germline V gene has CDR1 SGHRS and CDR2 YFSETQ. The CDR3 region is CASSTTGGEAYEQYF. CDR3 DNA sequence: TGCGCCAGCAGCACGACAGGGGGCGAGGCCTACGAGCAGTACTTC.

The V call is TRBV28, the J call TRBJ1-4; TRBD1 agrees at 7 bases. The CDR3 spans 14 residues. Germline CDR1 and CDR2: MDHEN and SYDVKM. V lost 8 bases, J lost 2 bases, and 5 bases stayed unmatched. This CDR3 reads CASEMTGTNEKLFF. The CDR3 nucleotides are TGTGCCAGCGAAATGACAGGGACTAATGAAAAACTGTTTTTT.

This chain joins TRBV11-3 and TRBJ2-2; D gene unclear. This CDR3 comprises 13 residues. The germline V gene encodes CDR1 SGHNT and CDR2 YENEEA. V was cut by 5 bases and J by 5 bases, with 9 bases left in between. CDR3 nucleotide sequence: TGTGCCAGCAGCGCCCTCAGGACCGGGGAGCTGTTTTTT. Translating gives CASSALRTGELFF.

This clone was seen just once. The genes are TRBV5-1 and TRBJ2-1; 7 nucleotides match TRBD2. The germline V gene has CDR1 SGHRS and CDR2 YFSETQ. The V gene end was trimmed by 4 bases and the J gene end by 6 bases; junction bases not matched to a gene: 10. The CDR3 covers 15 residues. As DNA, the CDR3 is TGCGCCAGCAGCCCGATATATGGCGGGGGCAATGAGCAGTTCTTC. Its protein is CASSPIYGGGNEQFF.

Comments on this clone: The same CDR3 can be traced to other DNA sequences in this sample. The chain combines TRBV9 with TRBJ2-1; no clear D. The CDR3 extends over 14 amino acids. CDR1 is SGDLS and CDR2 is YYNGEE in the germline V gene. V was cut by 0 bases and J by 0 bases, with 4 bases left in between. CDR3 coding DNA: TGTGCCAGCAGCGTAGGCAGCTCCTACAATGAGCAGTTCTTC. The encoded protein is CASSVGSSYNEQFF.

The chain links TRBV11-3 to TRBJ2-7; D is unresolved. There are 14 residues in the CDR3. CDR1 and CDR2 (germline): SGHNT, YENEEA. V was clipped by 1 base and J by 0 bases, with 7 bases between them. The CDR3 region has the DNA TGTGCCAGCAGCTTAGTCGCGAGCTCCTACGAGCAGTACTTC. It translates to CASSLVASSYEQYF. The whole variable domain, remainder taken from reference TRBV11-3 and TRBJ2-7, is EAGVVQSPRYKIIEKKQPVAFWCNPISGHNTLYWYLQNLGQGPELLIRYENEEAVDDSQLPKDRFSAERLKGVDSTLKIQPAELGDSAVYLCASSLVASSYEQYFGPGTRLTVT.

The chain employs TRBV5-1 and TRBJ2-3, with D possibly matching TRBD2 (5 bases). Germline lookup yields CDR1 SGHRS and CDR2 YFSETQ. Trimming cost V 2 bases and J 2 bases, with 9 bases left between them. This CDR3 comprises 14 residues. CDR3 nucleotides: TGCGCCAGCAGCTTCGGGGAACCCACAGATACGCAGTATTTT. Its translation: CASSFGEPTDTQYF.

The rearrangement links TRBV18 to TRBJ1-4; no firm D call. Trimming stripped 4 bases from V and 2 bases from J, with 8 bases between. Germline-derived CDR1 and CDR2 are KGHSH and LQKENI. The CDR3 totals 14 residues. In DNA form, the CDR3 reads TGTGCCAGCTCACGGGGAGGCACTAATGAAAAACTGTTTTTT. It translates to CASSRGGTNEKLFF.

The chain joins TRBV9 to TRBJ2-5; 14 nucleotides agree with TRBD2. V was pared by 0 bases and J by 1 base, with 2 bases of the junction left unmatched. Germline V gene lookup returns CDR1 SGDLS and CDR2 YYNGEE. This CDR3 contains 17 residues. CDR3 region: CASSVGTSGGIQETQYF. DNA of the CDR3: TGTGCCAGCAGCGTAGGGACTAGCGGGGGGATCCAAGAGACCCAGTACTTC.

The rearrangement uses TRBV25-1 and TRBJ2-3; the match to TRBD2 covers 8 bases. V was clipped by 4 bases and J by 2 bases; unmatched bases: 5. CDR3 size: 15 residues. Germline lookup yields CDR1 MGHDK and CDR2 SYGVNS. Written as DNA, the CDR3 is TGTGCCAGCAGTGCTTTAGCGGGGTACACAGATACGCAGTATTTT. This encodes CASSALAGYTDTQYF.